Listed here are 5 T cell receptor beta chains from one sample, sequenced in a study of long-term antiretroviral therapy in people with HIV. Survey level was the resolution at which the v3.0 immunoSEQ assay ran. TCRdb's table, derived via immunoSEQ multiplex PCR, lists solely in-frame clones and lacks some. The sample has about 40,000 clones; around nine tenths are singletons. The sample consisted of unsorted PBMCs, taken 0.1 years before starting antiretroviral therapy. The receptors come from a woman aged 45-65 years with HIV.

The V and J genes are TRBV5-4 and TRBJ1-1; TRBD1 matches 9 bases. CDR1 and CDR2 from the germline V gene are SGHNT and YYREEE (reference sequence). Trimming took 4 bases from V and 4 from J; bases not matched to a gene: 8. The CDR3 spans 15 residues. The CDR3 coding sequence is TGTGCCAGCAGCCCACGGACAGGGGACGGCACTGAAGCTTTCTTT. Amino acid sequence: CASSPRTGDGTEAFF.

The chain employs TRBV11-1 and TRBJ1-1; maybe TRBD1 (6 bases). Trimming removed 1 base at V and 4 bases at J, with 10 bases between. Germline V lookup: CDR1 SGHAT, CDR2 FQDESV (reference sequence). The CDR3 consists of 14 residues. CDR3 region: CASSLDRGPTEAFF. CDR3 nucleotide sequence: TGTGCCAGCAGCTTAGATCGGGGGCCCACTGAAGCTTTCTTT.

The chain couples TRBV5-4 to TRBJ1-6; D is uncertain. Germline V gene lookup returns CDR1 SGHNT and CDR2 YYREEE (reference sequence). The CDR3 spans 17 residues. The germline V and J ends were trimmed by 4 bases and 2 bases, with 16 bases remaining between them. The CDR3 DNA sequence: TGTGCCAGCAGCCCCGGTGGGGTCAGCACCTATAATTCACCCCTCCACTTT. Translating it yields CASSPGGVSTYNSPLHF.

The chain couples TRBV7-9 to TRBJ2-7, with TRBD1 identical over 9 bases. The CDR3 extends over 15 amino acids. Germline CDR1 is SEHNR and CDR2 is FQNEAQ (reference sequence). Losses at the gene ends were 5 bases for V and 4 bases for J; bases not matched to a gene: 9. The CDR3 spells CASSKTGTGSYEQYF. Here the CDR3 DNA reads TGTGCCAGCAGCAAGACCGGGACAGGGTCGTACGAGCAGTACTTC.

The chain carries TRBV30 and TRBJ1-1; a possible D gene is TRBD1 (6 bases). This CDR3 has 13 amino acids. Germline V CDR1 and CDR2: GTSNPN, SVGIG (reference sequence). V was clipped by 3 bases and J by 0 bases, with 8 bases between them. The CDR3 protein is CAWSQGMNTEAFF. The CDR3 region has the DNA TGTGCCTGGAGCCAGGGGATGAACACTGAAGCTTTCTTT.